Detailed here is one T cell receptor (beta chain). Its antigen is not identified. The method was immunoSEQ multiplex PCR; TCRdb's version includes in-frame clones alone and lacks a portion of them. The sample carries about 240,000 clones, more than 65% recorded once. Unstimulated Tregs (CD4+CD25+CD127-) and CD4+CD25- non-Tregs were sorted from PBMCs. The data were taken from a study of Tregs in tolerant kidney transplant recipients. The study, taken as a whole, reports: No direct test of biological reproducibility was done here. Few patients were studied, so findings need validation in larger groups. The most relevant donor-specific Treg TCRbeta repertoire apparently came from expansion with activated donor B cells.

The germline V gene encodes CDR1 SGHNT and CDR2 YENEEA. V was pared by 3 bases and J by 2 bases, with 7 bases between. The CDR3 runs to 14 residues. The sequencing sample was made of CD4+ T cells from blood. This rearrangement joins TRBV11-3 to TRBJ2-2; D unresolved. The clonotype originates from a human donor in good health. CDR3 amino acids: CASSLAQNTGELFF. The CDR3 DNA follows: TGTGCCAGCAGCTTGGCACAAAACACCGGGGAGCTGTTTTTT.